This record covers a single T cell receptor (beta chain). Its antigen remains unidentified. With UMI labels, 5' RACE was used to prepare the TRB cDNA libraries. From the 5' RACE reads, TCRdb lists one entry per CDR3 protein and no DNA. The repertoire table contains about 60,000 distinct CDR3 sequences. This sample was taken from a study of CXCR3-negative and CXCR3-positive naive CD8 T cells. Across the study: A total of around 140 million TRB reads was generated, with about 1.5 +/- 0.3 million per library.

Regarding the study as a whole: CXCR3-negative naive cells had less hydrophobic TRB CDR3s than did CXCR3-positive naive cells.

This CDR3 comprises 14 residues. Germline V gene data show CDR1 as MNHEY and CDR2 as SVGAGI. The sequenced sample consisted of naive CXCR3+ CD8+ T cells from blood. Regarding subset: CD45RO-CCR7+CD27+CD95- naive CD8+ T cells expressing CXCR3 (TNR3+). The clonotype comes from a human donor in good health. Some clones in this sample may be carry-over from other donors' samples. V is TRBV6-5 and J is TRBJ2-3. The CDR3 region is CASSPLYLTDTQYF.